The present entry profiles one TCR beta chain with its context. One entry per CDR3 protein results from TCRdb running MiXCR on the PCR reads. Found here are about 14,000 distinct CDR3 sequences, 69% of them singletons; the top ten hold less than 1.5%. The data were taken from a study of vaccination and CD4 T cells after COVID-19. Study in general: With a range of 35 to 161, the median interval from diagnosis to drawing post-COVID samples was around 100 days.

This CDR3 is built from 11 residues. The V and J ends lost 6 bases and 8 bases respectively, with 9 bases between them. Germline-derived CDR1 and CDR2 are MDHEN and SYDVKM. This clonotype was sampled from a human donor who had recovered from COVID-19. The chain links TRBV28 to TRBJ2-3; tentatively, D is TRBD1 (5 bases). Here the sequenced sample was CD4+ T cells from blood, taken after SARS-CoV-2 vaccination. The CDR3 spells CASSYQGTQYF. CDR3 DNA: TGTGCCAGCAGCTACCAGGGTACGCAGTATTTT.